The sequence of this TCR beta chain was determined in a study of CD8 T cells in Susac syndrome. Study information: Active disease was present in about 6 of the sequenced Susac syndrome patients, whereas 8 or 9 of them were in remission. Overall study results and limits: When the CD4+ T cell repertoires of patients with Susac syndrome were examined, they did not show any clonal expansion.

TCR beta sequencing was performed on blood CD8+ and CD4+ T cells. TEMRA cells were FACS-enriched, and CD8+ and CD4+ T cells were isolated negatively. RNA totalling about 0.5 to 1 ug underwent reverse transcription with random hexamers. TCRdb recomputed calls from the immunoSEQ multiplex PCR reads with MiXCR, one row per CDR3 protein. This sample has about 94,000 distinct CDR3 sequences, with around 94% found just once. Turning to this clonotype: Its matching antigen is unknown.

In germline, CDR1 is KGHDR, CDR2 SFDVKD. V was pared by 4 bases and J by 7 bases, with 12 bases between. The CDR3 loop spans 14 amino acids. The source of this sequence is a human donor with Susac syndrome. Sequencing was done on a sample of CD4+ T cells from PBMCs. The chain employs TRBV24-1 and TRBJ1-4; no definite D call. CDR3 residues: CATSDPLTSEKLFF. In DNA, the CDR3 is TGTGCCACCAGTGACCCTCTCACAAGTGAAAAACTGTTTTTT.